This T cell receptor beta chain was profiled in a study of cytomegalovirus exposure and HLA in healthy donors. Germline CDR1 ENHRY, CDR2 SYGVKD. The CDR3 has 12 residues. V lost 8 bases and J lost 4, with 11 bases in between. 60 Vbeta and 13 Jbeta primers were used in PCR. Here immunoSEQ multiplex PCR was the method, and the copy in TCRdb shows in-frame clones only, minus some. This table has roughly 140,000 clones, 78% appearing once. The receptor's source is a woman between 35 and 50 years old in good health and CMV-seropositive. The rearrangement joins TRBV10-3 to TRBJ1-2; D gene ambiguous. Sequenced material: PBMCs. As DNA, the CDR3 is TGTGCCATCCGGGATCAAAGCTATGGCTACACCTTC. Residues: CAIRDQSYGYTF.